These 26 T cell receptor beta chains were sequenced from one sample in a study of beta chain features in type 1 diabetes. Notes on the study in general: Shortening that was moderate but significant affected the TCRB CDR3s of Type 1 diabetes patients in all four CD4+ subsets.

What these receptors recognize is not known. Reverse transcription of all isolated RNA meant that expressed TCRB transcripts were sequenced. Profiling relied on immunoSEQ multiplex PCR, and the TCRdb table lists in-frame clones only, not all of them. The sample consists of 200,000 to 300,000 clones, 20% of them appearing once. Sequenced material: naive CD4+ T cells from blood. These receptors came from a middle-aged woman with type 1 diabetes.

The table lists this clone with a few counts. This chain uses TRBV28 with TRBJ2-5; 11 bases are a match to TRBD2. This CDR3 contains 13 residues. Per germline, CDR1 MDHEN and CDR2 SYDVKM. Trimming cost V 8 bases and J 3 bases; bases outside gene matches: 2. Here the CDR3 DNA reads TGTGCCAGCCTAGCGGGAGGTAAAGAGACCCAGTACTTC. As protein: CASLAGGKETQYF.

This sequence joins TRBV19 and TRBJ2-1, with TRBD2 identical over 13 bases. Germline loops: CDR1 LNHDA, CDR2 SQIVND (reference sequence). The CDR3 is 13 amino acids. The V gene end was trimmed by 10 bases and the J gene end by 8 bases; junction bases not matched to a gene: 5. The CDR3: CATRTSGSYEQFF. In nucleotides, the CDR3 is TGTGCCACCAGGACTAGCGGGAGCTATGAGCAGTTCTTC.

V gene TRBV30 combines with J gene TRBJ2-7; D uncertain. The CDR3 extends over 12 amino acids. Germline assignment: CDR1 GTSNPN and CDR2 SVGIG (reference sequence). V lost 4 bases to trimming and J lost 3 bases, with 10 bases between them. CDR3 in amino acids: CAWIRVNYEQYF. The DNA of the CDR3 is TGTGCCTGGATCCGGGTCAACTACGAGCAGTACTTC.

This clone was detected once. DNA for the CDR3: TGTGCCAGCAGTGCCGGGACTCTCCCCTACGAGCAGTACTTC. Protein product: CASSAGTLPYEQYF. The V call is TRBV6-5, the J call TRBJ2-7, with D maybe TRBD2 (6 bases). Germline V lookup: CDR1 MNHEY, CDR2 SVGAGI. The CDR3 sequence is 14 residues long. V was cut by 5 bases and J by 2 bases, with 13 bases left in between.

V and J are TRBV30 and TRBJ1-1; weak D call: TRBD1 (5 bases). Germline CDR1 reads GTSNPN; CDR2 reads SVGIG (reference sequence). This CDR3 region has 12 residues. Trimming shortened V by 0 bases and J by 11 bases, and 13 bases separated the two germline ends. CDR3 loop: CAWSVEGAGAFF. For the CDR3, the DNA is TGTGCCTGGAGTGTAGAAGGGGCTGGGGCTTTCTTT.

To note about this clone: In the same sample, other DNA sequences code for this CDR3. The rearrangement uses TRBV9 and TRBJ1-2; D is undetermined. The CDR3 covers 13 residues. The V gene lost 1 base and the J gene lost 2 bases, with 6 bases spanning the gap. Germline CDR1 SGDLS, CDR2 YYNGEE. This CDR3 reads CASSVQENYGYTF. The CDR3 bases are TGTGCCAGCAGCGTACAAGAGAACTATGGCTACACCTTC.

CDR3 sequence: CASSVGGLGQPQHF. CDR3 DNA sequence: TGTGCCAGCAGCGTAGGAGGGTTGGGGCAGCCCCAGCATTTT. The chain links TRBV9 to TRBJ1-5; unclear D gene. This CDR3 is built from 14 residues. Germline V lookup: CDR1 SGDLS, CDR2 YYNGEE. The V end lost 0 bases, the J end lost 7 bases, and 11 bases lay between the germline ends.

The table lists this clone with a few counts. The rearrangement links TRBV29-1 to TRBJ2-1; 9 nucleotides align to TRBD2. Looked up from germline, CDR1 is SQVTM and CDR2 is ANQGSEA. The CDR3 runs to 14 residues. Trimming took 6 bases from V and 3 from J; bases not matched to a gene: 6. CDR3 sequence (DNA): TGCAGCGTCACCGAGACTAGCGGCTACAATGAGCAGTTCTTC. Translating gives CSVTETSGYNEQFF.

This rearrangement joins TRBV29-1 to TRBJ1-3; possibly TRBD1 for D (5 bases). The V end lost 5 bases, the J end lost 5 bases, and 28 bases lay between the germline ends. There are 18 residues in the CDR3. The germline CDR1 and CDR2 sequences are SQVTM and ANQGSEA. The CDR3 is CSVKSLDRDTGDRNTIYF. The CDR3, as DNA: TGCAGCGTTAAGTCTCTGGACCGCGATACGGGGGACCGAAACACCATATATTTT.

This clone was counted a few times. The J gene is TRBJ1-2, the V gene TRBV5-1; unclear D gene. Germline CDR1 and CDR2: SGHRS and YFSETQ. The CDR3 has 14 residues. Trimming cost V 2 bases and J 5 bases, with 13 bases left between them. The chain's CDR3 is CASSFGLTEYGYTF. CDR3 DNA: TGCGCCAGCAGCTTCGGCCTCACAGAGTATGGCTACACCTTC.

This clone was found a few times. The chain couples TRBV28 to TRBJ2-1, with TRBD1 matching 9 bases. CDR1 MDHEN and CDR2 SYDVKM come from the germline V gene. The ends lost 5 bases at V and 6 bases at J; junction bases unmatched: 8. This CDR3 is built from 15 residues. The CDR3 DNA follows: TGTGCCAGCAGTACGCCGGGACAGGGTCTCAATGAGCAGTTCTTC. Its protein product is CASSTPGQGLNEQFF.

The chain recombines TRBV7-2 with TRBJ2-7; 10 bases are shared with TRBD2. Germline V lookup: CDR1 SGHTA, CDR2 FQGNSA. J was trimmed by 6 bases and V by 5 bases; bases with no gene match: 10. This CDR3 region has 15 residues. The CDR3 here is CASSHSGRTGFEQYF. DNA of the CDR3: TGTGCCAGCAGCCATAGCGGGAGGACCGGGTTCGAGCAGTACTTC. The whole variable domain, filled in from reference TRBV7-2 and TRBJ2-7, reads GAGVSQSPSNKVTEKGKDVELRCDPISGHTALYWYRQSLGQGLEFLIYFQGNSAPDKSGLPSDRFSAERTGGSVSTLTIQRTQQEDSAVYLCASSHSGRTGFEQYFGPGTRLTVT.

The chain carries TRBV11-3 and TRBJ2-3; 9 positions match TRBD1. The germline gives CDR1 SGHNT, CDR2 YENEEA. The CDR3 consists of 15 residues. The junction had 4 bases not matched to a gene; V was cut back by 5 bases and J by 1 base. The CDR3 loop is CASSPGTGRTDTQYF. The CDR3 DNA sequence: TGTGCCAGCAGCCCCGGGACAGGGCGCACAGATACGCAGTATTTT.

This chain links TRBV4-1 with TRBJ1-1; D is perhaps TRBD1 (5 bases). This CDR3 is built from 16 residues. Per the germline V gene, CDR1 is MGHRA and CDR2 is YSYEKL. Trimming took 0 bases from V and 3 from J, leaving 14 bases between them. Here the CDR3 DNA reads TGCGCCAGCAGCCAAGATCTAAACAGGTTGGACACTGAAGCTTTCTTT. It specifies CASSQDLNRLDTEAFF.

The CDR3 is CASSEFGPSGYGYTF. CDR3 coding DNA: TGTGCCAGCAGTGAATTCGGTCCCTCAGGGTATGGCTACACCTTC. The chain is built from TRBV25-1 and TRBJ1-2, with D possibly being TRBD1 (5 bases). The V gene lost 1 base and the J gene lost 5 bases, with 14 bases spanning the gap. The length of the CDR3 is 15 residues. From germline, CDR1 is MGHDK and CDR2 SYGVNS.

The chain has TRBV28 and TRBJ1-1; D is ambiguous. The CDR3 has 13 amino acids. Looked up from germline, CDR1 is MDHEN and CDR2 is SYDVKM. Trimming cost V 6 bases and J 1 base, with 9 bases left between them. This chain's CDR3 is CASRPPRNTEAFF. CDR3 coding DNA: TGTGCCAGCAGACCCCCTAGGAACACTGAAGCTTTCTTT.

This clone was seen a handful of times. The chain uses TRBV18 and TRBJ2-7; a possible D gene is TRBD2 (6 bases). The CDR3 is 13 residues long. Germline V gene sequence: CDR1 KGHSH, CDR2 LQKENI. Deletions cut 2 bases from V and 2 bases from J, with 7 bases between. This CDR3 reads CASSPGRTYEQYF. The CDR3 nucleotides read TGTGCCAGCTCACCAGGGAGGACCTACGAGCAGTACTTC.

V is TRBV4-1 and J is TRBJ2-7, with D possibly TRBD1 on 6 matching bases. From germline, CDR1 is MGHRA and CDR2 YSYEKL. Trimming took off 2 bases at V and 3 bases at J, with 11 bases between the two ends. This CDR3 has 14 amino acids. The CDR3 nucleotides read TGCGCCAGCAGCCAACCGGCAGGGGTCTACGAGCAGTACTTC. As protein: CASSQPAGVYEQYF.

The chain recombines TRBV7-2 with TRBJ2-7; D remains unclear. The CDR3 totals 15 residues. CDR1 is SGHTA and CDR2 is FQGNSA in the germline V gene. V lost 1 base and J 3 bases, leaving 13 bases between the germline ends. The CDR3 reads CASSLGSVPVYEQYF. The CDR3 DNA reads TGTGCCAGCAGCTTAGGTTCGGTCCCCGTCTACGAGCAGTACTTC.

This clone was seen a handful of times. The chain carries TRBV7-2 and TRBJ2-3; TRBD2 aligns across 7 bases. Losses at the gene ends were 5 bases for V and 6 bases for J; bases not matched to a gene: 5. Germline V gene lookup returns CDR1 SGHTA and CDR2 FQGNSA. The CDR3 runs to 13 residues. In DNA, the CDR3 is TGTGCCAGCAGCCGACTAGCTCTTGATACGCAGTATTTT. Protein product: CASSRLALDTQYF.

The chain couples TRBV7-6 to TRBJ2-7; the match to TRBD1 covers 7 bases. Germline V gene data show CDR1 as SGHVS and CDR2 as FNYEAQ. The V segment lost 0 bases and the J segment 3 bases; nucleotides outside the gene matches: 5. The CDR3 contains 15 residues. For the CDR3, the DNA is TGTGCCAGCAGCTTAGCCGGGACAGAGGTCTACGAGCAGTACTTC. Translating gives CASSLAGTEVYEQYF.

The chain employs TRBV9 and TRBJ1-5, with D possibly being TRBD1 (6 bases). With 3 bases removed from V and 12 bases from J, the gap between germline ends came to 25 bases. This CDR3 spans 16 amino acids. Germline V gives CDR1 SGDLS, CDR2 YYNGEE. The CDR3 region has the DNA TGTGCCAGCAGCGCGGTCCCGGACAGCGGAAAGATGAGCCAGCATTTT. Its translation is CASSAVPDSGKMSQHF.

This clone was seen more than once but under ten times. The chain employs TRBV28 and TRBJ2-1; TRBD2 matches at 15 bases. Germline CDR1 is MDHEN and CDR2 is SYDVKM. V was pared by 4 bases and J by 3 bases, with 10 bases of the junction left unmatched. CDR3 size: 19 residues. The CDR3 sequence is CASSSRTSGRAPLYNEQFF. The CDR3 nucleotides read TGTGCCAGCAGTTCCCGGACTAGCGGGAGGGCCCCTCTCTACAATGAGCAGTTCTTC.

The V and J genes are TRBV28 and TRBJ2-5; weak D call: TRBD2 (5 bases). Germline V gives CDR1 MDHEN, CDR2 SYDVKM. Trimming removed 5 bases from V and 5 bases from J, with 12 bases in between. The length of the CDR3 is 13 residues. In DNA form, the CDR3 reads TGTGCCAGCAGTCGGGGTCGTAGGGAGACCCAGTACTTC. It codes for CASSRGRRETQYF.

This clone was detected only a few times. The chain joins TRBV4-1 to TRBJ1-2; D is ambiguous. Per the germline V gene, CDR1 is MGHRA and CDR2 is YSYEKL. This CDR3 has 13 amino acids. V lost 1 base to trimming and J lost 1 base, with 4 bases between them. CDR3 amino acids: CASSQGLNYGYTF. CDR3 bases: TGCGCCAGCAGCCAAGGACTTAACTATGGCTACACCTTC.

The chain is built from TRBV18 and TRBJ1-4; TRBD1 agrees at 8 bases. J gave up 8 bases and V 3 bases, and 11 bases lay outside the gene matches. CDR1 and CDR2 from the germline V gene are KGHSH and LQKENI. The CDR3 sequence is 16 residues long. Written as DNA, the CDR3 is TGTGCCAGCTCACCCCTATCCGAGGGACAGGAAGAAAAACTGTTTTTT. Amino acids: CASSPLSEGQEEKLFF.